Below, 21 T cell receptor beta chains from the same sample are listed, as sequenced in a study of T-cell memory formation after mild COVID-19. One entry per CDR3 protein results from TCRdb running MiXCR on the 5' RACE reads. The table includes 250,000 to 300,000 distinct CDR3 sequences, roughly 15% detected once. The sample taken for sequencing was PBMCs or a T cell subset sorted from them (not recorded which). Receptor source: a man younger than 30 who had mild COVID-19 (a few samples of this study predate the infection). Cell type and time point are not known.

This chain links TRBV10-3 with TRBJ1-3; 8 bases fit TRBD1. The junction had 0 bases not matched to a gene; V was cut back by 8 bases and J by 0 bases. The CDR3 has 13 amino acids. Looked up from germline, CDR1 is ENHRY and CDR2 is SYGVKD. The CDR3 DNA is TGTGCCATCGGGACAGGCTCTGGAAACACCATATATTTT. Its protein is CAIGTGSGNTIYF.

This clonotype was recorded a few times. This rearrangement joins TRBV4-3 to TRBJ2-3, with D perhaps TRBD1 (5 bases). CDR3 length: 15 amino acids. Trimming took off 0 bases at V and 0 bases at J, with 7 bases between the two ends. CDR1 and CDR2 from the germline V gene are LGHNA and YSLEER. Here the CDR3 DNA reads TGCGCCAGCAGCCAAGAAGGGGCGAGCACAGATACGCAGTATTTT. Residues: CASSQEGASTDTQYF.

The CDR3 region has the DNA TGCGCCAGCAGCCAATACCAGGACCACGAGCAGTACTTC. Protein: CASSQYQDHEQYF. The V and J genes are TRBV4-1 and TRBJ2-7; no reliable D call. CDR1 is MGHRA and CDR2 is YSYEKL in the germline V gene. Trimming removed 2 bases from V and 5 bases from J, with 10 bases in between. The CDR3 is 13 amino acids.

The chain carries TRBV14 and TRBJ2-1; 12 bases fit TRBD2. CDR3 size: 14 residues. Trimming at V came to 4 bases and at J to 9 bases, leaving 4 bases not matched to a gene. Germline CDR1 is SGHDN and CDR2 is FVKESK. CDR3 bases: TGTGCCAGCAGCCGACGGACTAGCGGGGTTGAGCAGTTCTTC. It translates to CASSRRTSGVEQFF.

This clonotype was picked up many times. The chain joins TRBV5-1 to TRBJ1-1; D unclear. Germline V CDR1 and CDR2: SGHRS, YFSETQ. Deletions cut 0 bases from V and 5 bases from J, with 8 bases between. CDR3 length: 13 amino acids. CDR3 coding DNA: TGCGCCAGCAGCTTGGCGGTGCGGACTGAAGCTTTCTTT. Encoded protein: CASSLAVRTEAFF.

This clonotype appeared a few times. It may be a read error: a sequence one base away is much more abundant. V and J are TRBV12-3 or TRBV12-4 and TRBJ1-1; possible D gene TRBD1, 5 bases. This CDR3 region has 12 residues. V was cut by 3 bases and J by 4 bases, with 6 bases left in between. This CDR3 is CASSFGATEAFF. The CDR3 bases are TGTGCCAGCAGTTTCGGGGCCACTGAAGCTTTCTTT.

The V call is TRBV7-9, the J call TRBJ1-1; no definite D call. The germline CDR1 and CDR2 sequences are SEHNR and FQNEAQ (reference sequence). The V end was cut by 6 bases, the J end by 6 bases, with 14 bases between. The CDR3 has 13 amino acids. The CDR3 loop is CASSYIGISEAFF. The CDR3 DNA is TGTGCCAGCAGTTATATTGGGATATCTGAAGCTTTCTTT.

This clonotype was recorded a few times. The V and J genes are TRBV4-1 and TRBJ1-2; D is unresolved. With 0 bases removed from V and 4 bases from J, the gap between germline ends came to 9 bases. Germline CDR1 reads MGHRA; CDR2 reads YSYEKL. The CDR3 runs to 14 residues. In DNA, the CDR3 is TGCGCCAGCAGCCAAGAGGCAGCACCCTATGGCTACACCTTC. This sequence encodes CASSQEAAPYGYTF.

This clonotype was counted only a few times. The rearrangement joins TRBV29-1 to TRBJ2-5, with D hard to call. The V end lost 5 bases, the J end lost 5 bases, and 18 bases lay between the germline ends. Germline lookup yields CDR1 SQVTM and CDR2 ANQGSEA. This CDR3 has 14 residues. The CDR3, as DNA: TGCAGCGTTTCCTTGGTTCCCAGCCAGGAGACCCAGTACTTC. Protein sequence: CSVSLVPSQETQYF.

The genes are TRBV20-1 and TRBJ1-5; D is unresolved. This CDR3 spans 15 amino acids. Trimming shortened V by 6 bases and J by 1 base, and 16 bases separated the two germline ends. Germline V CDR1 and CDR2: DFQATT, SNEGSKA (reference sequence). CDR3 sequence (DNA): TGCAGTGCGATTGCCATCGGAGAGAGCAATCAGCCCCAGCATTTT. Translating gives CSAIAIGESNQPQHF.

This clonotype was seen more than once but under ten times. The V and J genes are TRBV30 and TRBJ2-5; D unclear. Trimming pared 4 bases from V and 1 base from J, leaving 4 bases between. The CDR3 contains 11 residues. From germline, CDR1 is GTSNPN and CDR2 SVGIG (reference sequence). CDR3 amino acids: CAWMGQETQYF. CDR3 DNA: TGTGCCTGGATGGGCCAAGAGACCCAGTACTTC.

J is TRBJ2-7 and V is TRBV12-3 or TRBV12-4; D possibly corresponds to TRBD1 (6 bases). This CDR3 has 15 amino acids. V dropped 3 bases and J dropped 5 bases, with 17 bases sitting between them. For the CDR3, the DNA is TGTGCCAGCAGTTTCGACTACAGGGCTTTGGACGAGCAGTACGTC. Translating it yields CASSFDYRALDEQYV.

This clonotype has ten or more counts. The chain employs TRBV20-1 and TRBJ2-3; 12 nucleotides agree with TRBD2. V dropped 3 bases and J dropped 9; count of bases not matched to a gene: 1. CDR3 length: 12 amino acids. Per germline, CDR1 DFQATT and CDR2 SNEGSKA (reference sequence). CDR3 residues: CSARGLAGTQYF. The CDR3, as DNA: TGCAGTGCTAGGGGACTAGCGGGCACGCAGTATTTT.

The rearrangement links TRBV3-1 to TRBJ1-1; 8 positions agree with TRBD1. The ends lost 0 bases at V and 6 bases at J; junction bases unmatched: 9. This CDR3 is built from 16 residues. Germline lookup yields CDR1 LGHDT and CDR2 YNNKEL (reference sequence). CDR3 DNA sequence: TGTGCCAGCAGCCAAGAGGGCGGACAGGGTTTCGCTGAAGCTTTCTTT. Its translation is CASSQEGGQGFAEAFF.

This sequence joins TRBV7-6 and TRBJ1-3, with TRBD1 as a possible D gene (5 bases). The CDR3 totals 19 residues. Trimming took off 5 bases at V and 4 bases at J, with 27 bases between the two ends. CDR1 is SGHVS, CDR2 FNYEAQ, per germline. The chain's CDR3 is CASSPREGRGLTLGNTIYF. DNA of the CDR3: TGTGCCAGCAGCCCTCGGGAAGGGAGGGGCTTGACGTTGGGAAACACCATATATTTT.

The chain links TRBV20-1 to TRBJ1-5, with D unclear. Germline V gene sequence: CDR1 DFQATT, CDR2 SNEGSKA (reference sequence). The CDR3 covers 16 residues. V lost 5 bases, J lost 5 bases, and 22 bases lay in between. Here the CDR3 DNA reads TGCAGTGCTCTTGATACCGTGACGGGGATTGATCAGCCCCAGCATTTT. Its protein is CSALDTVTGIDQPQHF.

The rearrangement links TRBV5-6 to TRBJ2-3; the D gene is possibly TRBD2 (6 bases). Trimming stripped 3 bases from V and 0 bases from J, with 11 bases between. CDR3 size: 15 residues. Germline values: CDR1 SGHDT, CDR2 YYEEEE. The DNA of the CDR3 is TGTGCCAGCAGCTCCCTACTAGCTAGCACAGATACGCAGTATTTT. Its translation: CASSSLLASTDTQYF.

This clonotype was seen a handful of times. This chain connects TRBV11-2 to TRBJ2-2; D could derive from TRBD1 or TRBD2 (6 bases each). The germline V gene has CDR1 SGHAT and CDR2 FQNNGV. The ends were cut back, 5 bases at V and 0 bases at J, with 7 bases in the middle. The CDR3 extends over 14 amino acids. The CDR3 DNA sequence: TGTGCCAGCAGCGGGGGGCCGAACACCGGGGAGCTGTTTTTT. Translating it yields CASSGGPNTGELFF.

This clonotype was seen a handful of times. The chain combines TRBV29-1 with TRBJ1-1; D is uncertain. The CDR3 totals 13 residues. The germline V gene encodes CDR1 SQVTM and CDR2 ANQGSEA. V dropped 0 bases and J dropped 1 base, with 6 bases sitting between them. The CDR3 loop reads CSVEEVENTEAFF. CDR3 coding DNA: TGCAGCGTTGAAGAGGTTGAGAACACTGAAGCTTTCTTT. The full variable domain, with the rest looked up from reference TRBV29-1 and TRBJ1-1, is SAVISQKPSRDICQRGTSLTIQCQVDSQVTMMFWYRQQPGQSLTLIATANQGSEATYESGFVIDKFPISRPNLTFSTLTVSNMSPEDSSIYLCSVEEVENTEAFFGQGTRLTVV.

This clonotype occurred a few times. The chain carries TRBV20-1 and TRBJ1-4; D is undetermined. CDR1 is DFQATT and CDR2 is SNEGSKA in the germline V gene (reference sequence). V was clipped by 3 bases and J by 0 bases, with 8 bases between them. This CDR3 comprises 14 residues. This CDR3 is CSARGITTNEKLFF. The CDR3 DNA reads as TGCAGTGCTAGGGGTATCACAACTAATGAAAAACTGTTTTTT.

This rearrangement joins TRBV7-9 to TRBJ2-7; D is undetermined. The CDR3 covers 14 residues. V lost 4 bases to trimming and J lost 0 bases, with 10 bases between them. From germline, CDR1 is SEHNR and CDR2 FQNEAQ (reference sequence). The CDR3 protein is CASSSHWSSYEQYF. DNA for the CDR3: TGTGCCAGCAGCTCCCACTGGTCCTCCTACGAGCAGTACTTC. The complete variable domain, with remaining parts taken from reference TRBV7-9 and TRBJ2-7, reads DTGVSQNPRHKITKRGQNVTFRCDPISEHNRLYWYRQTLGQGPEFLTYFQNEAQLEKSRLLSDRFSAERPKGSFSTLEIQRTEQGDSAMYLCASSSHWSSYEQYFGPGTRLTVT.